A single sample is the source of the 4 T cell receptor beta chains below, sequenced in a study of shared clonotypes between healthy human individuals. Sequencing used immunoSEQ multiplex PCR; TCRdb keeps in-frame clones, though not all of them. The sample has more than 2 million clones; under 97% are singletons. Input material: naive CD4+ T cells sorted from blood. Subset denoted: CD45RA+ positively selected. The origin of the receptors is a man younger than 35 in good health.

Concerning this clone: Other DNA sequences in this sample translate to the same CDR3. This chain uses TRBV5-1 with TRBJ2-5; a possible D gene is TRBD2 (6 bases). This CDR3 contains 13 residues. The V and J ends lost 4 bases and 5 bases respectively, with 12 bases between them. Germline V gives CDR1 SGHRS, CDR2 YFSETQ. CDR3 protein: CASSPGLRETQYF. Here the CDR3 DNA reads TGCGCCAGCAGCCCGGGACTCCGGGAGACCCAGTACTTC.

The chain joins TRBV7-2 to TRBJ1-5; 11 positions match TRBD1. The germline gives CDR1 SGHTA, CDR2 FQGNSA. J was trimmed by 2 bases and V by 5 bases; bases with no gene match: 2. CDR3 size: 15 residues. The CDR3 bases are TGTGCCAGCAGCGGGACAGGGGGAGGCAATCAGCCCCAGCATTTT. Its protein is CASSGTGGGNQPQHF. Full variable domain (outside the CDR3, taken from reference TRBV7-2 and TRBJ1-5): GAGVSQSPSNKVTEKGKDVELRCDPISGHTALYWYRQSLGQGLEFLIYFQGNSAPDKSGLPSDRFSAERTGGSVSTLTIQRTQQEDSAVYLCASSGTGGGNQPQHFGDGTRLSIL.

The rearrangement joins TRBV6-5 to TRBJ1-6; D gene uncertain. The CDR3 extends over 14 amino acids. V lost 6 bases, J lost 6 bases, and 12 bases lay in between. Germline-derived CDR1 and CDR2 are MNHEY and SVGAGI. The CDR3 region is CASRIDSGNSPLHF. As DNA, the CDR3 is TGTGCCAGCAGGATTGATAGTGGTAATTCACCCCTCCACTTT.

V gene TRBV28 combines with J gene TRBJ2-2; no definite D call. The CDR3 runs 13 residues. Germline V CDR1 and CDR2: MDHEN, SYDVKM. V shed 7 bases and J shed 9 bases, with 15 bases lying between them. The CDR3 sequence: CASMPALIWELFF. In nucleotides, the CDR3 is TGTGCCAGCATGCCAGCTCTTATCTGGGAGCTGTTTTTT.